This T cell receptor (beta chain) was obtained from a study of blood T cell repertoires in COVID-19. Study summary: Samples of COVID-19 (acute and convalescent) were obtained from the United States, Italy and Spain.

Losses at the gene ends were 4 bases for V and 5 bases for J; bases not matched to a gene: 7. The CDR3 runs to 15 residues. The germline CDR1 and CDR2 sequences are LNHDA and SQIVND (reference sequence). Original data processing: Amplifying reference gene primers gave estimates of nucleated cell counts. Profiling relied on immunoSEQ multiplex PCR, and the TCRdb table lists in-frame clones only, not all of them. V, J and clone size derive from that table, while D and trimming were established from the DNA sequence. Here the sample spans 80,000 to 90,000 clones, over 75% being singletons. The gene calls are TRBV19 and TRBJ2-1; TRBD1 agrees at 8 bases. This receptor was obtained from a woman between 65 and 79 years old with acute or convalescent COVID-19. Sequenced input: peripheral blood. The CDR3 DNA is TGTGCCAGTAGTAGGATGCAGGGGGCGAACAATGAGCAGTTCTTC. Translated: CASSRMQGANNEQFF.